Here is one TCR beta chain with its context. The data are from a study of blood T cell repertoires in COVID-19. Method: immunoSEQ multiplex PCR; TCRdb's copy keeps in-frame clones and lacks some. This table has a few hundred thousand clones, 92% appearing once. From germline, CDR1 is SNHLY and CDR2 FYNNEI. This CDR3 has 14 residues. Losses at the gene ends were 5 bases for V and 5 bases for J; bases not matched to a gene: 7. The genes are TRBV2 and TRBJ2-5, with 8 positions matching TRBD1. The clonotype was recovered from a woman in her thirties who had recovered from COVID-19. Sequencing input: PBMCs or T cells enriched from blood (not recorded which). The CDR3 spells CASSQGAPGETQYF. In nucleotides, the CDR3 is TGTGCCAGCAGTCAGGGGGCTCCTGGGGAGACCCAGTACTTC. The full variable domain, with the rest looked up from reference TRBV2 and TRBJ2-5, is EPEVTQTPSHQVTQMGQEVILRCVPISNHLYFYWYRQILGQKVEFLVSFYNNEISEKSEIFDDQFSVERPDGSNFTLKIRSTKLEDSAMYFCASSQGAPGETQYFGPGTRLLVL.